The clone carrying this TCR delta chain ranks as large. The sample holds other DNA sequences that translate to the same CDR3. The sample is drawn from a study of gamma-delta T cells after stem cell transplantation. TCRdb made new clone calls on the RT-PCR reads using CATT. The table lists under 2,500 delta-chain clones, about a sixth of them singletons. The germline gives CDR1 GEAIGNYY, CDR2 EKD. V lost 4 bases and J lost 4, with 16 bases in between. CDR3 length equals 17 residues. The gene calls are TRDV2 and TRDJ3; D may be TRDD3 (6 bases). The source of this sequence is a human donor. It is not recorded whose cells these are; they may come from a transplant donor. The source material was gamma-delta T cells. CDR3: CACESLDTGWDTRQMFF. CDR3 bases: TGTGCCTGTGAAAGTCTGGATACAGGATGGGACACCCGACAGATGTTTTTC.